The next 18 T cell receptor beta chains were all read from a single sample in a study of T cell responses to AZD1222 COVID-19 vaccine (dated by TCRdb to about 2021). Read against the paper, the sample's time point label means: baseline before first vaccination. The method was the immunoSEQ multiplex PCR assay. TCRdb limited this immuneACCESS table to in-frame rearrangements with V and J called. A share of clones is missing; checked studies link under half to unresolved V genes, and the rest is unexplained. The sample contains about 180,000 clones, about nine tenths of them found a single time. Of the sample, approximately 2% falls within the top ten clones. Sample: peripheral blood, taken on day 0 of AZD1222 vaccination. These receptor sequences come from an adult in good health.

V is TRBV5-6 and J is TRBJ2-7, with D perhaps given as TRBD1 or TRBD2 (5 bases each). Germline CDR1 is SGHDT and CDR2 is YYEEEE. The CDR3 is 14 amino acids. Deletions cut 4 bases from V and 0 bases from J, with 11 bases between. The CDR3 region is CASSTWGISYEQYF. The CDR3 nucleotides read TGTGCCAGCAGCACATGGGGGATCTCCTACGAGCAGTACTTC.

This chain links TRBV9 with TRBJ2-1; weak D call: TRBD2 (6 bases). CDR3 length: 16 residues. Per germline, CDR1 SGDLS and CDR2 YYNGEE. V was shortened by 0 bases and J by 3 bases, with 13 bases between the two germline ends. CDR3 sequence (DNA): TGTGCCAGCAGCGTAGCCGGGAGACGCCTCTACAATGAGCAGTTCTTC. Residues: CASSVAGRRLYNEQFF.

The chain employs TRBV25-1 and TRBJ1-4; D is possibly TRBD1 (5 bases). Trimming stripped 9 bases from V and 3 bases from J, with 14 bases between. Germline assignment: CDR1 MGHDK and CDR2 SYGVNS. The CDR3 has 14 residues. The CDR3 nucleotides read TGTGCCAGGCACGGGGGGAGGGCTAATGAAAAACTGTTTTTT. Translation: CARHGGRANEKLFF.

The chain recombines TRBV28 with TRBJ2-2; tentatively, D is TRBD1 (5 bases). The germline V and J ends were trimmed by 7 bases and 0 bases, with 12 bases remaining between them. The CDR3 length is 15 residues. Germline-derived CDR1 and CDR2 are MDHEN and SYDVKM. CDR3 bases: TGTGCCAGCAAATGGACGACAGCGAACACCGGGGAGCTGTTTTTT. Protein product: CASKWTTANTGELFF.

The chain has TRBV27 and TRBJ2-1; either TRBD1 or TRBD2 may supply D (6 bases each). This CDR3 region has 14 residues. Germline loops: CDR1 MNHEY, CDR2 SMNVEV (reference sequence). V shed 5 bases and J shed 4 bases, with 12 bases lying between them. The CDR3 DNA sequence: TGTGCCAGCAGTCCCGGAGGGACATACAATGAGCAGTTCTTC. It specifies CASSPGGTYNEQFF.

The chain has TRBV5-1 and TRBJ1-4; 9 bases are shared with TRBD1. Per germline, CDR1 SGHRS and CDR2 YFSETQ. This CDR3 has 14 residues. The junction had 4 bases not matched to a gene; V was cut back by 3 bases and J by 7 bases. Here the CDR3 reads CASSSGTGSEKLFF. For the CDR3, the DNA is TGCGCCAGCAGCTCCGGGACAGGGAGTGAAAAACTGTTTTTT.

The chain links TRBV4-3 to TRBJ2-1, with 9 bases aligning to TRBD1. CDR1 is LGHNA and CDR2 is YSLEER in the germline V gene. Trimming at V came to 0 bases and at J to 6 bases, leaving 15 bases not matched to a gene. The CDR3 is 19 residues long. The CDR3 loop is CASSQDSGSGTGFRNEQFF. The CDR3 DNA reads as TGCGCCAGCAGCCAAGATAGCGGTTCAGGGACAGGGTTCCGCAATGAGCAGTTCTTC.

This chain links TRBV9 with TRBJ2-1; D unresolved. CDR3 length: 11 amino acids. V was shortened by 4 bases and J by 5 bases, with 4 bases between the two germline ends. Germline CDR1 reads SGDLS; CDR2 reads YYNGEE. The CDR3 DNA follows: TGTGCCAGCAGCCAAGACAATGAGCAGTTCTTC. It codes for CASSQDNEQFF.

Written as DNA, the CDR3 is TGCGCCAGCAGTCCCTCTCCCTGGACATTCAACTATGGCTACACCTTC. Translation gives CASSPSPWTFNYGYTF. This chain joins TRBV5-1 and TRBJ1-2; the D gene is possibly TRBD1 (5 bases). Germline V gives CDR1 SGHRS, CDR2 YFSETQ. This CDR3 has 16 residues. The V end was cut by 5 bases, the J end by 2 bases, with 19 bases between.

The V and J genes are TRBV10-3 and TRBJ2-5; 7 bases are shared with TRBD2. The CDR3 loop spans 14 amino acids. The V gene's germline CDR1 is ENHRY and CDR2 SYGVKD. Trimming took 9 bases from V and 6 from J; bases not matched to a gene: 13. The CDR3: CAIWEGHLKKTQYF. CDR3 nucleotides: TGTGCCATTTGGGAGGGCCACCTTAAAAAGACCCAGTACTTC.

The chain has TRBV9 and TRBJ1-2, with D unclear. Trimming shortened V by 4 bases and J by 4 bases, and 14 bases separated the two germline ends. The V gene's germline CDR1 is SGDLS and CDR2 YYNGEE. The CDR3 contains 14 residues. DNA of the CDR3: TGTGCCAGCAGCCCCGGAGGCTCTGGCTATGGCTACACCTTC. Translated: CASSPGGSGYGYTF.

Here the CDR3 reads CASSFSRSTEAFF. The CDR3 region has the DNA TGTGCCAGCAGCTTCTCCAGGAGCACTGAAGCTTTCTTT. The V and J genes are TRBV11-2 and TRBJ1-1; D is uncertain. CDR1 and CDR2 (germline): SGHAT, FQNNGV. V gave up 3 bases and J gave up 4 bases, with 9 bases separating them. CDR3 length: 13 residues.

V usage is TRBV5-1 and J usage is TRBJ2-2, with TRBD2 identical over 8 bases. This CDR3 is 16 amino acids long. J gave up 0 bases and V 2 bases, and 3 bases lay outside the gene matches. Germline V gene data show CDR1 as SGHRS and CDR2 as YFSETQ. CDR3: CASSLLAETNTGELFF. In DNA, the CDR3 is TGCGCCAGCAGCTTACTAGCGGAGACGAACACCGGGGAGCTGTTTTTT.

The genes are TRBV15 and TRBJ1-1; D gene ambiguous. This CDR3 has 13 amino acids. The germline V gene has CDR1 LNHNV and CDR2 YYDKDF (reference sequence). Trimming shortened V by 0 bases and J by 4 bases, and 6 bases separated the two germline ends. In nucleotides, the CDR3 is TGTGCCACCAGCAGAGAAGGACTCACTGAAGCTTTCTTT. It encodes CATSREGLTEAFF.

The V call is TRBV4-3, the J call TRBJ2-5; possibly TRBD1 or TRBD2 for D (6 bases each). This CDR3 is built from 16 residues. Germline V CDR1 and CDR2: LGHNA, YSLEER. V lost 4 bases, J lost 1 base, and 16 bases lay in between. DNA for the CDR3: TGCGCCAGCAGCCGGGGGGACACGGCTTTCCAAGAGACCCAGTACTTC. Residues: CASSRGDTAFQETQYF.

The chain combines TRBV10-3 with TRBJ1-4; D remains ambiguous. The CDR3 covers 14 residues. Per the germline V gene, CDR1 is ENHRY and CDR2 is SYGVKD. V lost 3 bases to trimming and J lost 0 bases, with 5 bases between them. The chain's CDR3 is CAISDGTTNEKLFF. CDR3 nucleotides: TGTGCCATCAGTGATGGGACAACTAATGAAAAACTGTTTTTT.

The J gene is TRBJ2-7, the V gene TRBV28, with a tentative D call TRBD2 (7 bases). CDR1 and CDR2 (germline): MDHEN, SYDVKM. V was clipped by 6 bases and J by 2 bases, with 17 bases between them. This CDR3 is 15 amino acids long. The CDR3 reads CASSLFLGGAYEQYF. CDR3 nucleotides: TGTGCCAGCAGCCTGTTCTTAGGGGGGGCCTACGAGCAGTACTTC.

CDR3 coding DNA: TGTGCCAGCAGTCAAGGGGCCCCGAACACCGGGGAGCTGTTTTTT. Translating it yields CASSQGAPNTGELFF. V usage is TRBV27 and J usage is TRBJ2-2; D is possibly TRBD1 (5 bases). From germline, CDR1 is MNHEY and CDR2 SMNVEV (reference sequence). This CDR3 is 15 amino acids long. V shed 5 bases and J shed 0 bases, with 10 bases lying between them.